A single sample is the source of the 11 T cell receptor beta chains below, sequenced in a study of blood T cell repertoires in COVID-19. The assay was immunoSEQ multiplex PCR, and TCRdb's table has in-frame clones only and misses some. The table shows 20,000 to 30,000 clones, with 85% to 95% occurring only once. Sequencing was carried out using peripheral blood. The receptors were gathered from a human donor in a cohort sampled during active COVID-19.

This sequence joins TRBV5-6 and TRBJ1-1; TRBD1 matches 12 bases. Germline V gene lookup returns CDR1 SGHDT and CDR2 YYEEEE. The CDR3 runs 14 residues. The V gene end was trimmed by 5 bases and the J gene end by 1 base; junction bases not matched to a gene: 0. CDR3 in amino acids: CASRGQGANTEAFF. Written as DNA, the CDR3 is TGTGCCAGCAGGGGACAGGGGGCGAACACTGAAGCTTTCTTT.

This clone was found once. The chain employs TRBV5-6 and TRBJ1-1; TRBD1 aligns across 9 bases. Germline values: CDR1 SGHDT, CDR2 YYEEEE. The V segment lost 4 bases and the J segment 6 bases; nucleotides outside the gene matches: 7. The CDR3 sequence is 14 residues long. The CDR3 DNA reads TGTGCCAGCAGCATACAGGGGGCGGTTTCTGAAGCTTTCTTT. Translating gives CASSIQGAVSEAFF.

This chain uses TRBV6-4 with TRBJ2-6, with D tentatively TRBD1 (6 bases). The CDR3 loop spans 15 amino acids. V was pared by 6 bases and J by 0 bases, with 9 bases between. The germline CDR1 and CDR2 sequences are MRHNA and SNTAGT. The DNA of the CDR3 is TGTGCCAGCAGCCCGACAGGCTCTGGGGCCAACGTCCTGACTTTC. Translating it yields CASSPTGSGANVLTF.

This clone was found a few times. The chain combines TRBV18 with TRBJ2-1; 7 bases are a match to TRBD1. V was clipped by 0 bases and J by 9 bases; unmatched bases: 5. Germline V gene data show CDR1 as KGHSH and CDR2 as LQKENI. This CDR3 is built from 14 residues. The CDR3, as DNA: TGTGCCAGCTCACCACCGGGACAGAGGGGTGAGCAGTTCTTC. Protein sequence: CASSPPGQRGEQFF. The full variable domain, rest sourced from reference TRBV18 and TRBJ2-1, is NAGVMQNPRHLVRRRGQEARLRCSPMKGHSHVYWYRQLPEEGLKFMVYLQKENIIDESGMPKERFSAEFPKEGPSILRIQQVVRGDSAAYFCASSPPGQRGEQFFGPGTRLTVL.

The J gene is TRBJ1-2, the V gene TRBV4-3; D not certain. V was clipped by 1 base and J by 3 bases, with 12 bases between them. Germline CDR1 reads LGHNA; CDR2 reads YSLEER. This CDR3 is 15 amino acids long. CDR3 nucleotides: TGCGCCAGCAGCCAAGCCCCGGAGGTGGACTATGGCTACACCTTC. Its translation: CASSQAPEVDYGYTF.

The chain joins TRBV11-2 to TRBJ2-1, with 9 bases aligning to TRBD2. V shed 5 bases and J 7 bases; nucleotides not matched to a gene: 6. This CDR3 has 14 residues. The germline CDR1 and CDR2 sequences are SGHAT and FQNNGV. CDR3 nucleotide sequence: TGTGCCAGCAGCGCCGGGACTAGCAGGAATGAGCAGTTCTTC. Amino acids: CASSAGTSRNEQFF.

This clone has only one observation. The gene calls are TRBV3-1 (or the pseudogene TRBV3-2) and TRBJ1-1, with 8 bases fitting TRBD1. CDR3 length: 16 residues. Germline V gene sequence: CDR1 LGHDT, CDR2 YNNKEL (reference sequence). The V and J ends lost 1 base and 4 bases, in that order; junction bases with no gene match: 8. The CDR3 DNA is TGTGCCAGCAGCCAAGGGACAGGGAAGTTGCGCACTGAAGCTTTCTTT. The encoded protein is CASSQGTGKLRTEAFF.

The chain recombines TRBV7-2 with TRBJ1-6; tentative D call: TRBD1 (5 bases). The V gene's germline CDR1 is SGHTA and CDR2 FQGNSA. This CDR3 is 18 amino acids long. Trimming stripped 5 bases from V and 6 bases from J, with 23 bases between. CDR3 DNA sequence: TGTGCCAGCAGCCTACCCCCAGGACAAGGGTTAGGTAATTCACCCCTCCACTTT. As protein: CASSLPPGQGLGNSPLHF.

The chain uses TRBV24-1 and TRBJ2-3, with TRBD2 matching over 7 bases. This CDR3 is built from 16 residues. Trimming removed 3 bases from V and 1 base from J; junction bases left unmatched: 6. CDR1 and CDR2 from the germline V gene are KGHDR and SFDVKD. CDR3 in DNA: TGTGCCACCAGTGATGCAGCGGGGAAGCGCACAGATACGCAGTATTTT. This gives the protein CATSDAAGKRTDTQYF.

The chain carries TRBV7-9 and TRBJ1-1, with D perhaps matching TRBD1 (6 bases). Trimming took 5 bases from V and 1 from J, leaving 20 bases between them. The germline CDR1 and CDR2 sequences are SEHNR and FQNEAQ (reference sequence). The CDR3 has 17 residues. CDR3 in DNA: TGTGCCAGCAGCCCGAGGGCGGGGGGGCGCAGGAACACTGAAGCTTTCTTT. It yields the protein CASSPRAGGRRNTEAFF. The variable domain in full, completed from reference TRBV7-9 and TRBJ1-1, reads DTGVSQNPRHKITKRGQNVTFRCDPISEHNRLYWYRQTLGQGPEFLTYFQNEAQLEKSRLLSDRFSAERPKGSFSTLEIQRTEQGDSAMYLCASSPRAGGRRNTEAFFGQGTRLTVV.

The chain couples TRBV6-5 to TRBJ2-7; 8 bases match TRBD1. V gave up 7 bases and J gave up 0 bases; unmatched junction bases: 5. Germline V gene data show CDR1 as MNHEY and CDR2 as SVGAGI. There are 14 residues in the CDR3. The chain's CDR3 is CASKMGQVSYEQYF. The CDR3 DNA reads as TGTGCCAGCAAAATGGGACAGGTCTCCTACGAGCAGTACTTC.